Listed below are T cell receptor beta chains from one sample, sequenced in a study of blood T cell repertoires in COVID-19. Produced via immunoSEQ multiplex PCR; TCRdb's table is partial and in-frame only. In the table there are about 130,000 clones, about 88% of which are singletons. The specimen was peripheral blood. The receptors stem from a woman of 80 years or more with acute or convalescent COVID-19. CDR3s include the opening cysteine and the closing phenylalanine or tryptophan. Rows may omit the clone size; those that give it use once, few, many or a size class.

J gene,clone size,V gene,CDR3 protein
TRBJ1-1,-,TRBV4-1,CASSHTEGGVTTEAFF
TRBJ1-6,once,TRBV5-5,CASSLQGYNSPLHF
TRBJ2-6,-,TRBV29-1,CSVGSPSGANVLTF
TRBJ2-7,-,TRBV5-1,CASSLVIRTSSSYEQYF
TRBJ2-5,once,TRBV11-1,CASSLGGKETQYF
TRBJ1-3,few,TRBV3-1/TRBV3-2,CASSQDVGNTIYF
TRBJ1-5,-,TRBV28,CASSTPGGSNQPQHF
TRBJ1-5,-,TRBV10-1,CASSESIREGRGRRLYSNQPQHF
TRBJ2-2,once,TRBV27,CASSLSGGMNTGELFF
TRBJ2-1,-,TRBV5-4,CASSSMTSGGGDEQFF
TRBJ1-5,-,TRBV3-1/TRBV3-2,CASSQAGQGYNQPQHF
TRBJ2-2,once,TRBV11-2,CASSRQLGLVPTGELFF
TRBJ2-3,-,TRBV19,CASSIGQGTDTQYF
TRBJ2-2,-,TRBV13,CARGQCLTNTGELFF
TRBJ1-2,-,TRBV19,CASSITQYGYTF
TRBJ2-3,-,TRBV7-6,CASSLGKVSSGGSSF
TRBJ1-1,-,TRBV28,CASSGVRQPKTEAFF
TRBJ1-4,-,TRBV29-1,CSVDQGAAPNEKLFF
TRBJ1-2,once,TRBV28,CASTTYGGKNYGYTF
TRBJ2-7,-,TRBV6-5,CASTSPGHYEQYF
TRBJ2-5,-,TRBV11-3,CASSLGVGGPQETQYF
TRBJ1-6,-,TRBV7-9,CASSLATGGYNSPLHF
TRBJ1-3,-,TRBV6-5,CASGRQGKAGNTIYF
TRBJ2-3,-,TRBV9,CASSADRAADTQYF
TRBJ2-4,-,TRBV2,CASSEAGASKNIQYF
TRBJ1-2,once,TRBV7-2,CASSPSADRGNYGYTF
TRBJ1-4,-,TRBV5-1,CASSPGTFTNEKLFF
TRBJ1-6,-,TRBV6-5,CASSYMGQGYSPLHF
TRBJ1-3,-,TRBV3-1/TRBV3-2,CASSRRGQGFSGNTIYF
TRBJ1-1,-,TRBV7-8,CASSLRDTNGARLTEAFF
TRBJ1-2,-,TRBV3-1/TRBV3-2,CASSQVMGAGYGYTF
TRBJ2-3,-,TRBV7-3,CASSSIPGTPSGDTQYF
TRBJ2-7,-,TRBV5-4,CASSLTGQGARYEQYF
TRBJ2-6,-,TRBV28,CASKRSSGANVLTF
TRBJ2-5,few,TRBV7-9,CASSPPSGGTETQYF
TRBJ1-4,-,TRBV19,CASSIFARRGEKLFF
TRBJ2-7,-,TRBV3-1/TRBV3-2,CASSPRTSGRTYEQYF
TRBJ2-1,-,TRBV5-1,CASSLSRGIYNEQFF
TRBJ1-5,few,TRBV5-1,CASSPGTSSNQPQHF
TRBJ2-3,-,TRBV6-5,CASSRRTGTDTQYF
TRBJ2-3,-,TRBV12-2,CASPYPTGGFTDTQYF